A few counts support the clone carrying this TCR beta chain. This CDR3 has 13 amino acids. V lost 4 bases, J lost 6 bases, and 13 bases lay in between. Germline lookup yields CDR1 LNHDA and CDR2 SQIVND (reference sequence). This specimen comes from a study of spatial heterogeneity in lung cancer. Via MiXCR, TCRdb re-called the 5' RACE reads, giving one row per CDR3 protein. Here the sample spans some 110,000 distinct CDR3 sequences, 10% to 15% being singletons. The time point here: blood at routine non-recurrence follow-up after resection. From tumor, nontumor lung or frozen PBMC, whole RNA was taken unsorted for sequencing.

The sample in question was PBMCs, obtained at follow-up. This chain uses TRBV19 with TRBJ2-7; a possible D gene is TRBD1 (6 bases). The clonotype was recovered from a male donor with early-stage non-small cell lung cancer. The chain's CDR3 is CASSKFKGGEQYF. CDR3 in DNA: TGTGCCAGTAGTAAGTTCAAAGGGGGCGAGCAGTACTTC. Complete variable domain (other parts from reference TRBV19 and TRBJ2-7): DGGITQSPKYLFRKEGQNVTLSCEQNLNHDAMYWYRQDPGQGLRLIYYSQIVNDFQKGDIAEGYSVSREKKESFPLTVTSAQKNPTAFYLCASSKFKGGEQYFGPGTRLTVT.